The 14 T cell receptor beta chains below were found in one sample sequenced in a study of cytomegalovirus exposure and HLA in healthy donors. The assay was immunoSEQ multiplex PCR, and TCRdb's table has in-frame clones only and misses some. The sample lists roughly 120,000 clones, just under 95% occurring once. The specimen was PBMCs. The receptors derive from a woman in her late teens or twenties in good health and CMV-seronegative.

The chain employs TRBV7-6 and TRBJ2-3; TRBD2 aligns across 9 bases. The CDR3 is made up of 15 amino acids. J was trimmed by 3 bases and V by 3 bases; bases with no gene match: 4. Germline-derived CDR1 and CDR2 are SGHVS and FNYEAQ. CDR3 protein: CASSFVTSGTDTQYF. In DNA, the CDR3 is TGTGCCAGCAGCTTTGTAACTAGCGGGACAGATACGCAGTATTTT.

The V and J genes are TRBV5-4 and TRBJ2-7; 10 bases map to TRBD1. From germline, CDR1 is SGHNT and CDR2 YYREEE (reference sequence). CDR3 length: 14 residues. The junction had 5 bases not matched to a gene; V was cut back by 2 bases and J by 6 bases. CDR3 nucleotide sequence: TGTGCCAGCAGCTTTGACAGGGGGCGCGGCGAGCAGTACTTC. The encoded protein is CASSFDRGRGEQYF.

The CDR3 protein is CSLLARETQYF. CDR3 coding DNA: TGCAGTTTATTAGCGCGGGAGACCCAGTACTTC. The V call is TRBV20-1, the J call TRBJ2-5, with D perhaps matching TRBD2 (5 bases). Trimming left V 8 bases short and J 5 bases short, with 12 bases between. Per the germline V gene, CDR1 is DFQATT and CDR2 is SNEGSKA (reference sequence). The CDR3 is made up of 11 amino acids.

V is TRBV4-1 and J is TRBJ2-2, with 7 bases that match TRBD1. This CDR3 spans 17 amino acids. With 4 bases clipped from V and 5 bases from J, the junction kept 13 bases outside the gene matches. The germline V gene has CDR1 MGHRA and CDR2 YSYEKL. The CDR3 DNA sequence: TGCGCCAGCAGCCGGACAGGTGGGGGACAGCTTACCGGGGAGCTGTTTTTT. Its translation: CASSRTGGGQLTGELFF.

J is TRBJ2-3 and V is TRBV18; 9 nucleotides line up with TRBD1. This CDR3 is built from 16 residues. After removal of 3 bases from V and 8 bases from J, the junction contained 12 bases not matched to a gene. Germline V gives CDR1 KGHSH, CDR2 LQKENI. The CDR3 region is CASSPRTGVDLSTQYF. The CDR3 coding sequence is TGTGCCAGCTCACCTCGGACAGGGGTGGATTTGAGTACGCAGTATTTT. Together with reference TRBV18 and TRBJ2-3, the CDR3 gives the full variable domain: NAGVMQNPRHLVRRRGQEARLRCSPMKGHSHVYWYRQLPEEGLKFMVYLQKENIIDESGMPKERFSAEFPKEGPSILRIQQVVRGDSAAYFCASSPRTGVDLSTQYFGPGTRLTVL.

This chain joins TRBV5-8 and TRBJ1-5; TRBD1 agrees at 7 bases. Germline CDR1 reads SGHTS; CDR2 reads YDEGEE. This CDR3 contains 17 residues. Trimming removed 4 bases from V and 3 bases from J; junction bases left unmatched: 13. DNA of the CDR3: TGTGCCAGCAGCGCCATTAAGACAGGGACTTACAATCAGCCCCAGCATTTT. Protein: CASSAIKTGTYNQPQHF.

The J gene is TRBJ2-2, the V gene TRBV28, with D tentatively TRBD1 (5 bases). Trimming removed 5 bases from V and 4 bases from J, with 8 bases in between. The CDR3 loop spans 13 amino acids. From germline, CDR1 is MDHEN and CDR2 SYDVKM. As DNA, the CDR3 is TGTGCCAGCAGTGAGCAGGGCACCGGGGAGCTGTTTTTT. Protein product: CASSEQGTGELFF. Looking up the rest from reference TRBV28 and TRBJ2-2 gives the full variable domain: DVKVTQSSRYLVKRTGEKVFLECVQDMDHENMFWYRQDPGLGLRLIYFSYDVKMKEKGDIPEGYSVSREKKERFSLILESASTNQTSMYLCASSEQGTGELFFGEGSRLTVL.

This sequence joins TRBV15 and TRBJ2-3, with 8 bases that match TRBD1. The CDR3 extends over 16 amino acids. Per the germline V gene, CDR1 is LNHNV and CDR2 is YYDKDF (reference sequence). J lost 3 bases, V lost 4 bases, and 9 bases had no gene match. CDR3: CATSIRDRSITDTQYF. In DNA form, the CDR3 reads TGTGCCACCAGCATTAGGGACAGGTCTATTACAGATACGCAGTATTTT.

The V call is TRBV7-2, the J call TRBJ2-1, with TRBD1 matching over 7 bases. Trimming took 4 bases from V and 7 from J; bases not matched to a gene: 10. CDR1 is SGHTA and CDR2 is FQGNSA in the germline V gene. The CDR3 length is 15 residues. Here the CDR3 reads CASSSPWTGGNEQFF. CDR3 in DNA: TGTGCCAGCAGCTCCCCATGGACAGGCGGAAATGAGCAGTTCTTC.

J is TRBJ1-4 and V is TRBV18, with D possibly TRBD1 on 5 matching bases. Deletions cut 3 bases from V and 5 bases from J, with 10 bases between. This CDR3 is built from 14 residues. Germline V gives CDR1 KGHSH, CDR2 LQKENI. DNA of the CDR3: TGTGCCAGCTCACCGGAGGGGACGAATGAAAAACTGTTTTTT. It translates to CASSPEGTNEKLFF.

As DNA, the CDR3 is TGTGCCAGCAGCTCAACTAATTACGAGCAGTACTTC. Its protein product is CASSSTNYEQYF. This chain joins TRBV7-9 and TRBJ2-7; D gene ambiguous. Germline V CDR1 and CDR2: SEHNR, FQNEAQ (reference sequence). This CDR3 contains 12 residues. Trimming removed 4 bases at V and 4 bases at J, with 8 bases between.

The chain carries TRBV5-1 and TRBJ2-7; D not certain. Germline V gene lookup returns CDR1 SGHRS and CDR2 YFSETQ. V was clipped by 0 bases and J by 7 bases, with 23 bases between them. There are 17 residues in the CDR3. This chain's CDR3 is CASSLDDLSSAEKEQYF. The CDR3, as DNA: TGCGCCAGCAGCTTGGATGATCTTTCGAGCGCCGAGAAGGAGCAGTACTTC.

V usage is TRBV5-1 and J usage is TRBJ2-1; 9 nucleotides line up with TRBD1. The CDR3 covers 21 residues. Germline loops: CDR1 SGHRS, CDR2 YFSETQ. The V and J ends lost 4 bases and 5 bases, in that order; junction bases with no gene match: 25. DNA of the CDR3: TGCGCCAGCAGCACCCACACCGGGACAGGGCTCGGCCGCGCGCGTGACAATGAGCAGTTCTTC. Protein product: CASSTHTGTGLGRARDNEQFF.

This chain links TRBV30 with TRBJ2-7; 7 bases are a match to TRBD2. The junction had 7 bases not matched to a gene; V was cut back by 0 bases and J by 2 bases. There are 15 residues in the CDR3. Germline CDR1 reads GTSNPN; CDR2 reads SVGIG (reference sequence). The CDR3 coding sequence is TGTGCCTGGAGTGTTTTGAGCGGGGCTACCTACGAGCAGTACTTC. Translating gives CAWSVLSGATYEQYF.